These 8 T cell receptor beta chains were all obtained from the same sample, sequenced in a study of blood T cell repertoires in COVID-19. The method was immunoSEQ multiplex PCR; TCRdb's version includes in-frame clones alone and lacks a portion of them. The sample holds over 250,000 clones, 85% to 90% seen once. Sequenced: peripheral blood. The source of these receptors is a woman in her forties who had recovered from COVID-19.

This chain links TRBV7-2 with TRBJ2-7, with 7 bases fitting TRBD1. The J segment lost 2 bases and the V segment lost 4 bases, leaving 8 bases of the junction unmatched. Germline CDR1 SGHTA, CDR2 FQGNSA. This CDR3 spans 15 amino acids. The CDR3 nucleotides are TGTGCCAGCAGCTCTAAATGGGACAGAGCCTACGAGCAGTACTTC. Amino acid sequence: CASSSKWDRAYEQYF.

The rearrangement links TRBV7-9 to TRBJ2-2; D remains unclear. V lost 10 bases and J 7 bases, leaving 22 bases between the germline ends. CDR3 length equals 15 residues. The V gene's germline CDR1 is SEHNR and CDR2 FQNEAQ (reference sequence). The CDR3 bases are TGTGCCACCCCAAAGGCGTTAGCACTCGACGGGGAGCTGTTTTTT. Translated, it gives CATPKALALDGELFF.

The chain uses TRBV18 and TRBJ1-1; D is uncertain. Between the trimmed V and J ends, which lost 0 bases and 1 base, there was a span of 18 bases. The length of the CDR3 is 18 residues. CDR1 is KGHSH and CDR2 is LQKENI in the germline V gene. CDR3 protein: CASSPPVPRSRANTEAFF. The CDR3 DNA reads as TGTGCCAGCTCACCACCGGTACCCCGGTCTAGAGCGAACACTGAAGCTTTCTTT.

V gene TRBV27 combines with J gene TRBJ2-1; 10 bases are a match to TRBD1. The CDR3 totals 16 residues. J was trimmed by 8 bases and V by 5 bases; bases with no gene match: 12. Germline-derived CDR1 and CDR2 are MNHEY and SMNVEV (reference sequence). Here the CDR3 reads CASSPPRGQGRDEQFF. The CDR3 DNA reads TGTGCCAGCAGTCCCCCCCGGGGACAGGGGCGGGATGAGCAGTTCTTC.

A few counts support this clone. The chain joins TRBV9 to TRBJ1-1; D gene ambiguous. CDR1 and CDR2 (germline): SGDLS, YYNGEE. V dropped 0 bases and J dropped 7 bases, with 13 bases sitting between them. The CDR3 length is 14 residues. CDR3 coding DNA: TGTGCCAGCAGCGTAGTTTCAGCGTCCGTTGAAGCTTTCTTT. It specifies CASSVVSASVEAFF.

The chain combines TRBV7-9 with TRBJ2-3, with a possible D match to TRBD2 (6 bases). The CDR3 has 15 residues. Germline CDR1 is SEHNR and CDR2 is FQNEAQ (reference sequence). V was cut by 6 bases and J by 5 bases, with 18 bases left in between. In nucleotides, the CDR3 is TGTGCCAGCAGTTCCCGGTCGGCAGCGGGAGATACGCAGTATTTT. Translated: CASSSRSAAGDTQYF.

The V gene is TRBV10-3, the J gene TRBJ1-5, with 7 bases lining up with TRBD1. With 6 bases clipped from V and 5 bases from J, the junction kept 7 bases outside the gene matches. The CDR3 is made up of 14 amino acids. Germline CDR1 ENHRY, CDR2 SYGVKD. In DNA form, the CDR3 reads TGTGCCATCAGCCCGACAGGGAAGGATCAGCCCCAGCATTTT. As protein: CAISPTGKDQPQHF.

The genes are TRBV18 and TRBJ1-1; 7 positions agree with TRBD1. Losses at the gene ends were 6 bases for V and 9 bases for J; bases not matched to a gene: 7. CDR1 is KGHSH and CDR2 is LQKENI in the germline V gene. The CDR3 has 12 residues. The DNA for the CDR3 is TGTGCCAGCTCCCCCGACAGGGCACAAGCTTTCTTT. Residues: CASSPDRAQAFF.